These 10 T cell receptor beta chains were sequenced from one sample in a study of shared clonotypes between healthy human individuals. Data came from immunoSEQ multiplex PCR; TCRdb stores just in-frame clones and leaves some out. In the table there are 1.4 million or so clones, approximately 98.5% of which are singletons. The specimen was naive CD4+ T cells sorted from blood. Subset here: CD45RA+ positively selected. These receptors were taken from a man aged 30 to 45 in good health.

The CDR3 DNA reads TGCAGCGTTGATAATGGGCAGGGCCACACCATATATTTT. Translated: CSVDNGQGHTIYF. The rearrangement joins TRBV29-1 to TRBJ1-3; D is possibly TRBD1 (5 bases). Germline assignment: CDR1 SQVTM and CDR2 ANQGSEA. Trimming removed 3 bases at V and 8 bases at J, with 14 bases between. The CDR3 consists of 13 residues.

The chain links TRBV12-2 to TRBJ2-3; the tabulated D call, TRBD2, remains unverified against the DNA. TRBV12-2 is listed as a pseudogene. The CDR3 consists of 15 residues. The CDR3 reads CASRFGTSGRDTQYF. The CDR3 nucleotides are TGTGCAAGTCGCTTCGGGACTAGCGGGAGAGATACGCAGTATTTT.

V is TRBV28 and J is TRBJ2-1, with TRBD2 identical over 15 bases. Germline CDR1 reads MDHEN; CDR2 reads SYDVKM. V gave up 6 bases and J gave up 7 bases; unmatched junction bases: 19. The CDR3 totals 20 residues. CDR3 coding DNA: TGTGCCAGCAGCAAGTTTTATAGACCGGGACTAGCGGGAGGAAGGAATGAGCAGTTCTTC. It encodes CASSKFYRPGLAGGRNEQFF.

This clone was seen a single time. This rearrangement joins TRBV27 to TRBJ2-1; D might be TRBD1 or TRBD2, each matching 6 bases. The germline V gene has CDR1 MNHEY and CDR2 SMNVEV (reference sequence). CDR3 size: 16 residues. V lost 1 base to trimming and J lost 2 bases, with 12 bases between them. This CDR3 is CASSLWRGNTYNEQFF. CDR3 nucleotides: TGTGCCAGCAGTTTATGGAGGGGGAATACCTACAATGAGCAGTTCTTC.

The chain has TRBV23-1 and TRBJ2-7; 9 bases agree with TRBD1. TRBV23-1 is reported as an ORF; its role is uncertain. V gave up 6 bases and J gave up 0 bases; unmatched junction bases: 0. This CDR3 comprises 13 residues. This CDR3 is CASRTGGSYEQYF. As DNA, the CDR3 is TGCGCCAGCAGGACAGGGGGCTCCTACGAGCAGTACTTC.

This chain joins TRBV5-6 and TRBJ1-5, with D perhaps TRBD1 (5 bases). CDR1 SGHDT and CDR2 YYEEEE come from the germline V gene. Trimming shortened V by 2 bases and J by 0 bases, and 9 bases separated the two germline ends. This CDR3 spans 15 amino acids. The CDR3 nucleotides read TGTGCCAGCAGCTTATGGAGGGGTAGCAATCAGCCCCAGCATTTT. Amino acid sequence: CASSLWRGSNQPQHF.

This rearrangement joins TRBV10-3 to TRBJ2-7, with D possibly TRBD1 on 5 matching bases. This CDR3 has 12 amino acids. V lost 3 bases to trimming and J lost 4 bases, with 7 bases between them. The germline CDR1 and CDR2 sequences are ENHRY and SYGVKD. Here the CDR3 reads CAISDQGYEQYF. CDR3 nucleotides: TGTGCCATCAGTGACCAGGGATACGAGCAGTACTTC.

The J gene is TRBJ2-5, the V gene TRBV7-2; D unresolved. The CDR3 covers 13 residues. V lost 1 base and J lost 3, with 6 bases in between. Per germline, CDR1 SGHTA and CDR2 FQGNSA. CDR3 DNA: TGTGCCAGCAGCTTAGGTTATAAAGAGACCCAGTACTTC. Its protein product is CASSLGYKETQYF.

J is TRBJ2-1 and V is TRBV4-3; 9 bases are a match to TRBD2. Losses at the gene ends were 1 base for V and 4 bases for J; bases not matched to a gene: 11. Germline V CDR1 and CDR2: LGHNA, YSLEER. The CDR3 consists of 18 residues. For the CDR3, the DNA is TGCGCCAGCAGCCAAGGGCCCCCCCGGCTAGCGGGATACAATGAGCAGTTCTTC. It encodes CASSQGPPRLAGYNEQFF.

The V call is TRBV7-2, the J call TRBJ1-5; no definite D call. Trimming took off 5 bases at V and 6 bases at J, with 11 bases between the two ends. The CDR3 has 13 residues. Germline CDR1 and CDR2: SGHTA and FQGNSA. This CDR3 is CASSPRQSQPQHF. CDR3 nucleotide sequence: TGTGCCAGCAGCCCCCGGCAGTCTCAGCCCCAGCATTTT. The variable domain in full, with the rest retrieved from reference TRBV7-2 and TRBJ1-5, is GAGVSQSPSNKVTEKGKDVELRCDPISGHTALYWYRQSLGQGLEFLIYFQGNSAPDKSGLPSDRFSAERTGGSVSTLTIQRTQQEDSAVYLCASSPRQSQPQHFGDGTRLSIL.